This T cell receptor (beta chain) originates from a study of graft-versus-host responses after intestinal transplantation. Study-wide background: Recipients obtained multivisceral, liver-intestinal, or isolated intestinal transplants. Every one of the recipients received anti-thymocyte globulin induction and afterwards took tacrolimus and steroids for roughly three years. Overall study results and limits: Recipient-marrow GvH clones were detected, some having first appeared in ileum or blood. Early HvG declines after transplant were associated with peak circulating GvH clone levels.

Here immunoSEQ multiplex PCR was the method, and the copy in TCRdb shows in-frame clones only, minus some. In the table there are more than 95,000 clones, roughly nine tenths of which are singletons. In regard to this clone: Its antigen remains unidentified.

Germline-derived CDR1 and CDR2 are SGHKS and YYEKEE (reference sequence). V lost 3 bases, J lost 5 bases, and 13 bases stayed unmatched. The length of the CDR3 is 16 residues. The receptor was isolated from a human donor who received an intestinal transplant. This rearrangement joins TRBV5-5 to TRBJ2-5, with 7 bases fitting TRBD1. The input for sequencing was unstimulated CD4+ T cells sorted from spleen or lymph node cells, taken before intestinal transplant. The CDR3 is CASSSILQGVLETQYF. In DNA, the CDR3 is TGTGCCAGCAGCTCAATACTGCAGGGGGTTTTGGAGACCCAGTACTTC.